The 8 T cell receptor beta chains given below trace back to one sample, sequenced in a study of tumor-infiltrating lymphocytes in localized non-small cell lung cancer. Profiling relied on immunoSEQ multiplex PCR, and the TCRdb table lists in-frame clones only, not all of them. The data show more than 2,500 clones, with about 40% seen just once and 15% to 20% held by the top ten. The sample was uninvolved lung tissue not adjacent to the tumor. These receptors were obtained from a human donor with non-small cell lung cancer.

J is TRBJ2-3 and V is TRBV4-2; no firm D call. The V and J ends lost 1 base and 1 base respectively, with 9 bases between them. The CDR3 length is 15 residues. The germline gives CDR1 LGHNA, CDR2 YNFKEQ. CDR3 sequence reads: CASSQVGVGTDTQYF. The CDR3 nucleotides are TGTGCCAGCAGCCAAGTTGGGGTGGGCACAGATACGCAGTATTTT.

As DNA, the CDR3 is TGTGCCAGCAGACCCCGCGTCCAGGGCCCCAGCGAGCAGTACTTC. Its translation: CASRPRVQGPSEQYF. V gene TRBV6-5 combines with J gene TRBJ2-7; TRBD1 might be the D (5 bases). Germline V gene data show CDR1 as MNHEY and CDR2 as SVGAGI. The germline V and J ends were trimmed by 6 bases and 6 bases, with 21 bases remaining between them. CDR3 length: 15 amino acids.

V usage is TRBV7-9 and J usage is TRBJ2-7; maybe TRBD1 (6 bases). This CDR3 comprises 13 residues. Trimming removed 1 base at V and 4 bases at J, with 8 bases between. Germline CDR1 is SEHNR and CDR2 is FQNEAQ (reference sequence). CDR3 DNA: TGTGCCAGCAGCTTAGAGGGACAATACGAGCAGTACTTC. It yields the protein CASSLEGQYEQYF.

This sequence joins TRBV30 and TRBJ2-1; D assignment may be TRBD1 or TRBD2 (5 bases each). Germline CDR1 GTSNPN, CDR2 SVGIG (reference sequence). This CDR3 has 14 amino acids. V was shortened by 0 bases and J by 8 bases, with 14 bases between the two germline ends. The CDR3 bases are TGTGCCTGGAGTGTCGGGGCCGTGATAGATGAGCAGTTCTTC. It is translated as CAWSVGAVIDEQFF.

The rearrangement joins TRBV11-2 to TRBJ1-5; TRBD1 agrees at 7 bases. The CDR3 sequence is 15 residues long. Germline-derived CDR1 and CDR2 are SGHAT and FQNNGV. Unmatched junction bases numbered 7, after V lost 5 bases and J lost 3 bases. CDR3 sequence (DNA): TGTGCCAGCAGCATAGGACAGGCGCCCAATCAGCCCCAGCATTTT. Its translation is CASSIGQAPNQPQHF.

Sample share makes this clone medium-sized. V and J are TRBV7-9 and TRBJ1-2; no definite D call. The CDR3 loop spans 12 amino acids. Germline CDR1 reads SEHNR; CDR2 reads FQNEAQ (reference sequence). Trimming cost V 2 bases and J 8 bases, with 9 bases left between them. The CDR3 is CASSLLAGGYTF. The CDR3 bases are TGTGCCAGCAGCTTACTCGCTGGCGGCTACACCTTC.

This clone occurred a few times. The genes are TRBV7-5 and TRBJ1-1. TRBV7-5 is noted as a pseudogene. The CDR3 extends over 12 amino acids. This CDR3 reads CVRSGGSTEAFF. CDR3 nucleotide sequence: TGTGTCAGATCCGGTGGGAGCACTGAAGCTTTCTTT.

V gene TRBV29-1 combines with J gene TRBJ2-7; D unresolved. V was cut by 7 bases and J by 0 bases, with 13 bases left in between. Germline V gives CDR1 SQVTM, CDR2 ANQGSEA. The CDR3 loop spans 13 amino acids. CDR3 coding DNA: TGCAGCGCATTAGGACCCAACTCCTACGAGCAGTACTTC. Translating gives CSALGPNSYEQYF.